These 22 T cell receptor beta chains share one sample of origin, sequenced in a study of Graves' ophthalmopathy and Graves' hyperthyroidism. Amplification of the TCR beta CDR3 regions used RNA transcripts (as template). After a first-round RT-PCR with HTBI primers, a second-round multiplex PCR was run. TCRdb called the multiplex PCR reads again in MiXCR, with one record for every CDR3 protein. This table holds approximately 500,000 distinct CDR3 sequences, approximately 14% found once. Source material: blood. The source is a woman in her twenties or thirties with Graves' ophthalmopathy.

The CDR3: CASSLTKGHSYTTDTQYF. CDR3 coding DNA: TGTGCCAGCAGCTTAACGAAGGGACATTCTTACACCACAGATACGCAGTATTTT. V and J are TRBV7-3 and TRBJ2-3, with D possibly being TRBD1 (6 bases). Trimming took off 0 bases at V and 2 bases at J, with 18 bases between the two ends. The CDR3 is made up of 18 amino acids. Per the germline V gene, CDR1 is SGHTA and CDR2 is FQGTGA.

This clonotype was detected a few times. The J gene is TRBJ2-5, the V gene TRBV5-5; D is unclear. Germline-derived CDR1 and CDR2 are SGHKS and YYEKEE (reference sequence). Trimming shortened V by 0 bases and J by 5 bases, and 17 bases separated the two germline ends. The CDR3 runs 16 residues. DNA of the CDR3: TGTGCCAGCAGCTTGGATCCAGCCAGGTTAGGGGAGACCCAGTACTTC. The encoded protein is CASSLDPARLGETQYF.

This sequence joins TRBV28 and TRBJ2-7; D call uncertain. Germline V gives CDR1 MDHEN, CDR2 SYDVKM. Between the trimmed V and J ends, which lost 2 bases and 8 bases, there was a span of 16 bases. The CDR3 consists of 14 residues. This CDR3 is CASSLSPSAIQQYF. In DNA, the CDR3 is TGTGCCAGCAGTTTAAGCCCCTCGGCGATTCAGCAGTACTTC.

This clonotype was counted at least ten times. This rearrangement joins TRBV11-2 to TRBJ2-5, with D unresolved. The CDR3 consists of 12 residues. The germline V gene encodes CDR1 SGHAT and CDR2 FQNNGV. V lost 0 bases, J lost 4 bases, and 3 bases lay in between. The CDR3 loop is CASSLEAETQYF. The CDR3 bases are TGTGCCAGCAGCTTAGAGGCAGAGACCCAGTACTTC. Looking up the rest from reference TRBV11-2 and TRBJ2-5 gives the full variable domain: EAGVAQSPRYKIIEKRQSVAFWCNPISGHATLYWYQQILGQGPKLLIQFQNNGVVDDSQLPKDRFSAERLKGVDSTLKIQPAKLEDSAVYLCASSLEAETQYFGPGTRLLVL.

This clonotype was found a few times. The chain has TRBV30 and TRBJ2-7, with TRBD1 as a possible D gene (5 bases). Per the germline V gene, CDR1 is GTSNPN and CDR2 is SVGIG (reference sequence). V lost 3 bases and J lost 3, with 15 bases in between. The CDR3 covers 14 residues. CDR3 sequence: CAWRGQGGFYEQYF. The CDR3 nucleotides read TGTGCCTGGAGAGGGCAGGGTGGTTTCTACGAGCAGTACTTC.

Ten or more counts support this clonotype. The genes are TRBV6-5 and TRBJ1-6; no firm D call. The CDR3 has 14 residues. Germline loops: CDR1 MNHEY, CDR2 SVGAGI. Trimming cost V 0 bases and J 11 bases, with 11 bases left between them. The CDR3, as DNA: TGTGCCAGCAGTTACTCGAAAAGGGAGACACCCCTCCACTTT. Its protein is CASSYSKRETPLHF.

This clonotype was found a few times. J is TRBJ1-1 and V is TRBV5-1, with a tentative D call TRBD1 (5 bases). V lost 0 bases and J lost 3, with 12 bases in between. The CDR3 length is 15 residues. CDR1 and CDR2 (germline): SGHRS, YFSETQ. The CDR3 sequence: CASSLGEGWDTEAFF. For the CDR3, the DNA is TGCGCCAGCAGCTTGGGGGAGGGGTGGGACACTGAAGCTTTCTTT.

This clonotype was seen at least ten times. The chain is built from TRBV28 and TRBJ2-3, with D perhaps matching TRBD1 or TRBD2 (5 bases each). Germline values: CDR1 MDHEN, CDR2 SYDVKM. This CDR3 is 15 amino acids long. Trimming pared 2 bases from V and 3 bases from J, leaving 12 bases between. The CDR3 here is CASSLGQGETDTQYF. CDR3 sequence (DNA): TGTGCCAGCAGTTTAGGGCAGGGAGAGACAGATACGCAGTATTTT.

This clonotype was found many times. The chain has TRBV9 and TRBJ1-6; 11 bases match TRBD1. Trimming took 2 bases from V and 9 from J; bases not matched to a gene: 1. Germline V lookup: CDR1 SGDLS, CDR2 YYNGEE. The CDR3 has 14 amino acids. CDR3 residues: CASSVGQGASPLHF. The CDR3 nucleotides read TGTGCCAGCAGCGTCGGACAGGGGGCTTCACCCCTCCACTTT. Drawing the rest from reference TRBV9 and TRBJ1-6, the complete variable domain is DSGVTQTPKHLITATGQRVTLRCSPRSGDLSVYWYQQSLDQGLQFLIQYYNGEERAKGNILERFSAQQFPDLHSELNLSSLELGDSALYFCASSVGQGASPLHFGNGTRLTVT.

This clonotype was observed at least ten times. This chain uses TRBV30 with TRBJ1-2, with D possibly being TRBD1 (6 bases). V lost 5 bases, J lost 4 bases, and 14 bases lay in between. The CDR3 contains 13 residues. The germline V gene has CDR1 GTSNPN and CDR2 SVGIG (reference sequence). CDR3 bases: TGTGCCTGGGACACAGGGAACGGCTATGGCTACACCTTC. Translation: CAWDTGNGYGYTF.

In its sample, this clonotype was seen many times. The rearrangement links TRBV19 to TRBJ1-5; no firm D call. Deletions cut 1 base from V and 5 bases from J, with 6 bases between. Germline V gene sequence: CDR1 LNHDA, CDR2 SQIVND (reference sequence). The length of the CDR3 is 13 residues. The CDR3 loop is CASSIAEHQPQHF. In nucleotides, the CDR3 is TGTGCCAGTAGTATAGCGGAACATCAGCCCCAGCATTTT.

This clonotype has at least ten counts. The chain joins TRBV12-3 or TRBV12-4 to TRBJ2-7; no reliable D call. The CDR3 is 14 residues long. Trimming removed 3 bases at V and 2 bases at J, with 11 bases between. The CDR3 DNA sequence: TGTGCCAGCAGTTTCGACATAAACACCTACGAGCAGTACTTC. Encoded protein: CASSFDINTYEQYF.

The DNA of the CDR3 is TGTGCCTGGAATAGCAGGGGGACGAGCAATCAGCCCCAGCATTTT. Translated, it gives CAWNSRGTSNQPQHF. The chain links TRBV30 to TRBJ1-5, with 7 bases lining up with TRBD1. Trimming cost V 4 bases and J 1 base; bases outside gene matches: 7. The CDR3 runs 15 residues. CDR1 is GTSNPN, CDR2 SVGIG, per germline (reference sequence).

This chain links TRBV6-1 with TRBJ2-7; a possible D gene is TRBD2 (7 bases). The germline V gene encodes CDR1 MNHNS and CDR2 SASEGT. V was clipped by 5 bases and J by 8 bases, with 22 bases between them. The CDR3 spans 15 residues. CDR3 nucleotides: TGTGCCAGCAGTACCGTGGGGGGGCCAGTGGCGAAGCAGTACTTC. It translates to CASSTVGGPVAKQYF.

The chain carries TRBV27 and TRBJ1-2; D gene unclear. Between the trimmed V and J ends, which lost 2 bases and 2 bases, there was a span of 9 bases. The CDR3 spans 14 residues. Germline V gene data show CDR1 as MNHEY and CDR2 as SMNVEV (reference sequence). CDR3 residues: CASSLAASNYGYTF. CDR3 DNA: TGTGCCAGCAGTTTAGCGGCCTCCAACTATGGCTACACCTTC.

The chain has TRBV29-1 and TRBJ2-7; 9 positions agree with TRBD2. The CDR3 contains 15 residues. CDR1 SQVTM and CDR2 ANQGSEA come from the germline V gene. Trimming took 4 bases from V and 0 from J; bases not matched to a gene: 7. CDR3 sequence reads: CSVVGTGLASYEQYF. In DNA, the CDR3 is TGCAGCGTTGTGGGCACGGGACTAGCCTCCTACGAGCAGTACTTC.

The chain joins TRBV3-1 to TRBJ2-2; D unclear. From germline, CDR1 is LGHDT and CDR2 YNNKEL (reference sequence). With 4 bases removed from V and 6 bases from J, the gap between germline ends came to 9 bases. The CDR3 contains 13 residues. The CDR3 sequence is CASSPRLPGELFF. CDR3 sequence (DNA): TGTGCCAGCAGCCCACGTCTACCCGGGGAGCTGTTTTTT.

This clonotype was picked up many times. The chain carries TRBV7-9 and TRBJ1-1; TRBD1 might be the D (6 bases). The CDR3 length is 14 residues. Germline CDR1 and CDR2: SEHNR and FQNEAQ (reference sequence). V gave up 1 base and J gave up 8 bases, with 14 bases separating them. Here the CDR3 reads CASSLVASGTEAFF. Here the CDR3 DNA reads TGTGCCAGCAGCTTAGTCGCTTCCGGGACAGAAGCTTTCTTT.

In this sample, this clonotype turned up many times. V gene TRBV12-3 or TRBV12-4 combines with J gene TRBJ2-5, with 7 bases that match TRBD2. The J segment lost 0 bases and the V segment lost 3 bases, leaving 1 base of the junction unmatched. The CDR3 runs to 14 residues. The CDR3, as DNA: TGTGCCAGCAGTTTCACTAGCGACCAAGAGACCCAGTACTTC. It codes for CASSFTSDQETQYF.

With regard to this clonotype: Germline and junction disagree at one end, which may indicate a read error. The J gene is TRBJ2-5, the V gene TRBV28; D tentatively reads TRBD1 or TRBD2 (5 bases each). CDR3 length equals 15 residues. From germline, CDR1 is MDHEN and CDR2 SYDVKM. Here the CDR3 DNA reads TGTGCCATCAGTTCCTTGCCGGGGCAGCAAGAGACCCAGTACTTC. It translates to CAISSLPGQQETQYF.

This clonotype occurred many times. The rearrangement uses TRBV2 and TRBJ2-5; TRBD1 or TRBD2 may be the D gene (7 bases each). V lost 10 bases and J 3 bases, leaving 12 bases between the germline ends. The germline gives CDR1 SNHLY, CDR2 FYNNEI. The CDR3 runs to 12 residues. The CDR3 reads CAKQGREETQYF. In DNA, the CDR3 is TGTGCCAAACAGGGGAGGGAAGAGACCCAGTACTTC. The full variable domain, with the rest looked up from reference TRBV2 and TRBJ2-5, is EPEVTQTPSHQVTQMGQEVILRCVPISNHLYFYWYRQILGQKVEFLVSFYNNEISEKSEIFDDQFSVERPDGSNFTLKIRSTKLEDSAMYFCAKQGREETQYFGPGTRLLVL.

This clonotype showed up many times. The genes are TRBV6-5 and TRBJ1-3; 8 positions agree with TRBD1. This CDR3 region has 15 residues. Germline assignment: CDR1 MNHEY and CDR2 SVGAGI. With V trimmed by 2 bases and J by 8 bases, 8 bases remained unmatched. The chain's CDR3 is CASSYTTGDWDTIYF. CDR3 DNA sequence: TGTGCCAGCAGTTACACGACAGGGGATTGGGACACCATATATTTT.